This TCR beta chain was obtained from a study of blood T cell repertoires in COVID-19. Turning to the study itself: Sources were T cells, B-cell-depleted T cells, or PBMCs; the material itself was cDNA or gDNA.

The length of the CDR3 is 12 residues. V shed 8 bases and J shed 2 bases, with 7 bases lying between them. The germline V gene has CDR1 MNHEY and CDR2 SVGAGI. Original handling: Cell counts per sample came from amplifying reference gene primers. Sequenced by immunoSEQ multiplex PCR; TCRdb stores in-frame clones only, minus some. The V and J calls and clone size were taken over from that table, and D and trimming were inferred from the DNA. The data show tens of thousands of clones, about 88% seen once. Sequenced material: peripheral blood. The clonotype originates from a man between 70 and 80 years old with acute or convalescent COVID-19. V and J are TRBV6-5 and TRBJ1-5; D is undetermined. DNA for the CDR3: TGTGCCAGCCGGGTAGGCAATCAGCCCCAGCATTTT. Translation: CASRVGNQPQHF.